The 28 T cell receptor beta chains listed next were all sequenced from one sample in a study of blood T cell repertoires in COVID-19. The protocol was immunoSEQ multiplex PCR, while the TCRdb copy is restricted to in-frame clones and leaves out a portion. The table lists about 250,000 clones, 65% to 90% of them singletons, with 5.1% in the top ten. Specimen: peripheral blood. Receptors originate from a middle-aged man with COVID-19, enrolled during active disease.

The chain couples TRBV27 to TRBJ2-7; perhaps TRBD2 as D (7 bases). Per the germline V gene, CDR1 is MNHEY and CDR2 is SMNVEV (reference sequence). This CDR3 region has 14 residues. Trimming left V 2 bases short and J 2 bases short, with 10 bases between. CDR3 in amino acids: CASSLVGGPYEQYF. The CDR3 bases are TGTGCCAGCAGTTTAGTGGGGGGGCCCTACGAGCAGTACTTC.

The chain uses TRBV7-2 and TRBJ2-7, with 9 bases that match TRBD1. V trimming: 2 bases; J trimming: 6 bases; junction bases outside the gene matches: 5. CDR1 and CDR2 from the germline V gene are SGHTA and FQGNSA. The CDR3 spans 14 residues. The CDR3 protein is CASSLPGQGFEQYF. CDR3 bases: TGTGCCAGCAGCTTACCGGGACAGGGTTTCGAGCAGTACTTC.

This sequence joins TRBV6-2 or TRBV6-3 and TRBJ2-1; D may be TRBD2 (6 bases). Germline assignment: CDR1 MNHEY and CDR2 SVGEGT. Trimming removed 2 bases from V and 5 bases from J, with 13 bases in between. The CDR3 contains 15 residues. The CDR3 reads CASSYIRGVNNEQFF. CDR3 coding DNA: TGTGCCAGCAGTTACATCCGCGGGGTTAACAATGAGCAGTTCTTC.

Points on this clone: Its ends do not fully match the called genes, so a read error is possible. This chain links TRBV6-1 with TRBJ1-6; D might be TRBD1 (5 bases). The CDR3 totals 13 residues. CDR1 and CDR2 (germline): MNHNS, SASEGT. CDR3 nucleotide sequence: TGTGCCAGCAGTGAGACACTTCGGGGGATCCACGACTTT. Its protein product is CASSETLRGIHDF.

The V call is TRBV3-1 (or the pseudogene TRBV3-2), the J call TRBJ2-7; D is perhaps TRBD2 (5 bases). Germline CDR1 and CDR2: LGHDT and YNNKEL (reference sequence). V shed 2 bases and J shed 7 bases, with 9 bases lying between them. The CDR3 totals 12 residues. The CDR3: CASSQYREEQYF. For the CDR3, the DNA is TGTGCCAGCAGCCAATACCGGGAAGAGCAGTACTTC.

The rearrangement links TRBV28 to TRBJ1-3; no firm D call. Trimming stripped 2 bases from V and 0 bases from J, with 5 bases between. The germline gives CDR1 MDHEN, CDR2 SYDVKM. There are 14 residues in the CDR3. The CDR3 is CASSLQVSGNTIYF. In DNA, the CDR3 is TGTGCCAGCAGTTTACAGGTCTCTGGAAACACCATATATTTT.

The rearrangement uses TRBV6-1 and TRBJ2-5; D not certain. The V and J ends lost 0 bases and 4 bases respectively, with 15 bases between them. The CDR3 totals 16 residues. CDR1 is MNHNS, CDR2 SASEGT, per germline. The CDR3 loop reads CASSEAVSGVRETQYF. The CDR3 region has the DNA TGTGCCAGCAGTGAAGCGGTTTCAGGCGTCCGAGAGACCCAGTACTTC.

The rearrangement links TRBV5-4 to TRBJ2-5; TRBD2 aligns across 9 bases. Per germline, CDR1 SGHNT and CDR2 YYREEE (reference sequence). V lost 4 bases to trimming and J lost 1 base; unmatched junction nucleotides: 11. The CDR3 loop spans 17 amino acids. The CDR3 here is CASSAGLALGPQETQYF. DNA for the CDR3: TGTGCCAGCAGCGCGGGACTAGCTTTGGGTCCCCAAGAGACCCAGTACTTC.

This clone has more than one count but fewer than ten. The rearrangement links TRBV7-2 to TRBJ2-6; a possible D gene is TRBD2 (5 bases). Per the germline V gene, CDR1 is SGHTA and CDR2 is FQGNSA. CDR3 length equals 15 residues. The V and J ends lost 6 bases and 4 bases respectively, with 13 bases between them. CDR3 DNA sequence: TGTGCCAGCAGGTCGCGGGCTTCCGGGGCCAACGTCCTGACTTTC. Residues: CASRSRASGANVLTF.

The chain joins TRBV29-1 to TRBJ2-3; TRBD2 agrees at 8 bases. This CDR3 is built from 15 residues. Germline CDR1 and CDR2: SQVTM and ANQGSEA. V was clipped by 8 bases and J by 4 bases; unmatched bases: 14. The DNA of the CDR3 is TGCAGCATACGGTCCGGGACTAGGGACTCAGATACGCAGTATTTT. This encodes CSIRSGTRDSDTQYF.

This chain joins TRBV25-1 and TRBJ2-7, with 8 bases aligning to TRBD2. The CDR3 has 14 residues. In germline, CDR1 is MGHDK, CDR2 SYGVNS. The V segment lost 3 bases and the J segment 2 bases; nucleotides outside the gene matches: 3. For the CDR3, the DNA is TGTGCCAGCAGTGAGGGACTAGGCACCTACGAGCAGTACTTC. Its translation is CASSEGLGTYEQYF.

As for this clone: A read error likely explains this, since a far larger clone differs by one base. This sequence joins TRBV5-1 and TRBJ2-7; 7 bases fit TRBD1. V shed 7 bases, J shed 0 bases, and the junction held 1 base outside the gene matches. Looked up from germline, CDR1 is SGHRS and CDR2 is YFSETQ. CDR3 length: 12 amino acids. CDR3 in DNA: TGCGCCAGCCGGGACAGCTCCTACGAGCAGTACTTC. Translation: CASRDSSYEQYF.

This clone appeared once. The chain has TRBV19 and TRBJ1-4; D not resolved. CDR3 length: 15 amino acids. CDR1 is LNHDA and CDR2 is SQIVND in the germline V gene (reference sequence). Deletions cut 9 bases from V and 0 bases from J, with 14 bases between. CDR3 in DNA: TGTGCCAGCACAACCGGGAGAGCAACTAATGAAAAACTGTTTTTT. It encodes CASTTGRATNEKLFF.

The V and J genes are TRBV21-1 and TRBJ1-3; the table calls TRBD1, which could not be checked here. TRBV21-1 counts as a pseudogene. CDR3 length: 18 amino acids. Here the CDR3 DNA reads TGTGCCAGCAGGGGACAGGGGAACGAGGGGAACTCTGGAAACACCATATATTTT. Protein: CASRGQGNEGNSGNTIYF.

This clone showed up just once. The V and J genes are TRBV2 and TRBJ2-1; D is possibly TRBD2 (5 bases). Trimming removed 6 bases from V and 5 bases from J, with 14 bases in between. The CDR3 has 14 residues. CDR1 SNHLY and CDR2 FYNNEI come from the germline V gene. CDR3 nucleotides: TGTGCCAGCAGCTACGGACTTTCAAACAATGAGCAGTTCTTC. This sequence encodes CASSYGLSNNEQFF.

The gene calls are TRBV7-2 and TRBJ2-2, with D unclear. This CDR3 is 12 amino acids long. In germline, CDR1 is SGHTA, CDR2 FQGNSA. The V end was cut by 5 bases, the J end by 7 bases, with 8 bases between. The CDR3 DNA reads TGTGCCAGCAGCCTAAGCTTCGGGGAGCTGTTTTTT. This gives the protein CASSLSFGELFF.

The gene calls are TRBV6-2 or TRBV6-3 and TRBJ2-3, with 11 nucleotides matching TRBD2. Looked up from germline, CDR1 is MNHEY and CDR2 is SVGEGT. This CDR3 is 15 amino acids long. The ends lost 5 bases at V and 6 bases at J; junction bases unmatched: 7. The CDR3 region is CASSTLAGAVDTQYF. The CDR3 DNA reads as TGTGCCAGCAGTACACTAGCGGGGGCCGTGGATACGCAGTATTTT.

This chain joins TRBV15 and TRBJ2-3, with TRBD2 matching 11 bases. Germline assignment: CDR1 LNHNV and CDR2 YYDKDF (reference sequence). V dropped 3 bases and J dropped 2; count of bases not matched to a gene: 4. The CDR3 sequence is 16 residues long. The CDR3 DNA reads TGTGCCACCAGCAGGTTAGCGGGGGGGCTCACAGATACGCAGTATTTT. Translation: CATSRLAGGLTDTQYF.

The rearrangement uses TRBV18 and TRBJ1-5; 8 nucleotides line up with TRBD1. Germline CDR1 reads KGHSH; CDR2 reads LQKENI. The length of the CDR3 is 17 residues. V shed 3 bases and J 2 bases; nucleotides not matched to a gene: 9. CDR3 DNA: TGTGCCAGCTCACCGTCTCGGACAGGGTTGGGCAATCAGCCCCAGCATTTT. It encodes CASSPSRTGLGNQPQHF.

J is TRBJ2-1 and V is TRBV5-1, with TRBD1 as a possible D gene (5 bases). Trimming took off 0 bases at V and 0 bases at J, with 7 bases between the two ends. Germline loops: CDR1 SGHRS, CDR2 YFSETQ. CDR3 length: 15 amino acids. The CDR3 sequence is CASSLEGFSYNEQFF. DNA of the CDR3: TGCGCCAGCAGCTTGGAGGGGTTCTCCTACAATGAGCAGTTCTTC.

The V call is TRBV5-1, the J call TRBJ1-2, with D unresolved. The CDR3 has 13 amino acids. Trimming stripped 2 bases from V and 1 base from J, with 6 bases between. The germline V gene has CDR1 SGHRS and CDR2 YFSETQ. CDR3 sequence (DNA): TGCGCCAGCAGCTTAAGAGATAACTATGGCTACACCTTC. This gives the protein CASSLRDNYGYTF.

The V call is TRBV6-5, the J call TRBJ1-4; TRBD1 matches at 8 bases. Per the germline V gene, CDR1 is MNHEY and CDR2 is SVGAGI. Losses at the gene ends were 0 bases for V and 7 bases for J; bases not matched to a gene: 4. This CDR3 comprises 15 residues. The CDR3 sequence: CASSYSQGAAEKLFF. DNA of the CDR3: TGTGCCAGCAGTTACTCGCAGGGGGCAGCTGAAAAACTGTTTTTT.

This chain connects TRBV3-1 (or the pseudogene TRBV3-2) to TRBJ2-7; 10 bases agree with TRBD2. Losses at the gene ends were 1 base for V and 6 bases for J; bases not matched to a gene: 6. The CDR3 length is 15 residues. Germline CDR1 and CDR2: LGHDT and YNNKEL (reference sequence). The chain's CDR3 is CASSQVVLAGAEQYF. CDR3 coding DNA: TGTGCCAGCAGCCAAGTAGTCCTAGCGGGGGCCGAGCAGTACTTC.

The chain has TRBV19 and TRBJ2-2, with a weak D call TRBD2 (6 bases). The CDR3 is made up of 17 amino acids. V lost 3 bases and J lost 0, with 14 bases in between. Germline assignment: CDR1 LNHDA and CDR2 SQIVND (reference sequence). The DNA for the CDR3 is TGTGCCAGTAGTATGGTTTCCAGGACTACGAACACCGGGGAGCTGTTTTTT. Protein product: CASSMVSRTTNTGELFF.

The rearrangement uses TRBV30 and TRBJ2-7, with D maybe TRBD1 (5 bases). The CDR3 runs to 13 residues. Trimming removed 0 bases at V and 2 bases at J, with 8 bases between. CDR1 and CDR2 from the germline V gene are GTSNPN and SVGIG (reference sequence). Here the CDR3 DNA reads TGTGCCTGGAGTGTAGGCAGGGCCTACGAGCAGTACTTC. It translates to CAWSVGRAYEQYF.

V is TRBV28 and J is TRBJ2-7, with D maybe TRBD2 (5 bases). This CDR3 comprises 14 residues. Germline CDR1 MDHEN, CDR2 SYDVKM. Trimming removed 3 bases from V and 1 base from J, with 10 bases in between. The CDR3 is CASSFSGESYEQYF. In DNA form, the CDR3 reads TGTGCCAGCAGTTTCTCCGGGGAGTCCTACGAGCAGTACTTC.

The V and J genes are TRBV9 and TRBJ1-6; perhaps TRBD1 as D (6 bases). Deletions cut 4 bases from V and 5 bases from J, with 10 bases between. The CDR3 runs to 14 residues. Germline CDR1 SGDLS, CDR2 YYNGEE. The CDR3 DNA sequence: TGTGCCAGCAGCAGACAGGCGAATAATTCACCCCTCCACTTT. As protein: CASSRQANNSPLHF.

The chain carries TRBV28 and TRBJ2-2, with 11 bases identical to TRBD1. In germline, CDR1 is MDHEN, CDR2 SYDVKM. The CDR3 is 19 residues long. The J segment lost 6 bases and the V segment lost 6 bases, leaving 18 bases of the junction unmatched. CDR3: CASSPFFTGTGGVPGELFF. In DNA form, the CDR3 reads TGTGCCAGCAGCCCCTTTTTTACCGGGACAGGGGGAGTTCCCGGGGAGCTGTTTTTT.